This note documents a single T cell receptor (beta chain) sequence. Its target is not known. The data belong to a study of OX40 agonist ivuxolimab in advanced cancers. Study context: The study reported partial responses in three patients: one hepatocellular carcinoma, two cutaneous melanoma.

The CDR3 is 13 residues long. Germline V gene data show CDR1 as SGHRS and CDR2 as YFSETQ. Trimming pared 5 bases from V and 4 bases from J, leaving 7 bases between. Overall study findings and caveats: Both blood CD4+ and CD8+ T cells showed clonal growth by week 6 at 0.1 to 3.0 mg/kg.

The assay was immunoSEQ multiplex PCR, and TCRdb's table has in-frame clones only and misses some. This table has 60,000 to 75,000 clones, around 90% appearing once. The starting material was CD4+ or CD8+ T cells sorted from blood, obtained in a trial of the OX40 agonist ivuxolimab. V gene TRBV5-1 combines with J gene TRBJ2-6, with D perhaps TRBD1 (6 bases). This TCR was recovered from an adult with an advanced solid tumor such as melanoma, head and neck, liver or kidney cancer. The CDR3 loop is CASSTGGANVLTF. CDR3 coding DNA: TGCGCCAGCAGTACAGGGGGGGCCAACGTCCTGACTTTC.